This TCR beta chain stems from a study of CD8+ T cells in alopecia areata. Study findings and constraints: Resident alphabeta T-cell populations of normal skin are likewise subject to sequencing in scalp samples.

PBMC-derived CD4+ and CD8+ T cells were sorted. Sequencing templates came from extracted RNA that was reverse transcribed into cDNA. This table comes from immunoSEQ multiplex PCR, and its TCRdb copy is limited to in-frame clones, with some not included. This sample has about 130,000 clones, with about 47% found just once. This CDR3 spans 16 amino acids. The germline V gene has CDR1 SGHAT and CDR2 FQNNGV. Worth noting for this clone: Its specificity is unknown. One end of the junction varies from germline; a read error may be responsible.

The chain is built from TRBV11-2 and TRBJ1-6; the match to TRBD1 covers 9 bases. The sequence was collected from a human donor with alopecia areata. The specimen was CD8+ T cells sorted from blood, collected at week 0. CDR3 sequence: CASNGEQGARASPLHF. CDR3 nucleotides: TGCGCCAGCAACGGAGAACAGGGGGCGCGGGCTTCACCCCTCCACTTT.